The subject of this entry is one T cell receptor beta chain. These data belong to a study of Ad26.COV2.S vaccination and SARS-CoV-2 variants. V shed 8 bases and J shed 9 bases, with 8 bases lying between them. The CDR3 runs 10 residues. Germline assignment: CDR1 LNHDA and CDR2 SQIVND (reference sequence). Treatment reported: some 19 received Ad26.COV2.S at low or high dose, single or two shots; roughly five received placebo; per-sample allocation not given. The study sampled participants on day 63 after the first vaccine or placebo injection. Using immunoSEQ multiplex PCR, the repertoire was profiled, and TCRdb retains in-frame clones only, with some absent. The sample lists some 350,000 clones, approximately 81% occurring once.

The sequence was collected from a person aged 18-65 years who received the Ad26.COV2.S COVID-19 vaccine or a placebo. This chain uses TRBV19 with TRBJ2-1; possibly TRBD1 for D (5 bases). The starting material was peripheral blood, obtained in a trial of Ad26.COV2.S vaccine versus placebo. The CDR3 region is CASGAVEQFF. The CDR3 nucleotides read TGTGCCAGTGGGGCGGTTGAGCAGTTCTTC.